This T cell receptor (beta chain) was recovered during a study of blood T cell repertoires in COVID-19. Germline CDR1 is SGHRS and CDR2 is YFSETQ. V shed 8 bases and J 3 bases; nucleotides not matched to a gene: 12. CDR3 length equals 17 residues. The authors' processing: The authors estimated nucleated cell counts from reference gene primer amplification. Generated by immunoSEQ multiplex PCR, the TCRdb table keeps only in-frame clones and is missing some. The V and J calls and the clone size are those of that table, but D and trimming were determined from the DNA. The sample lists approximately 380,000 clones; 90% to 95% were seen once. This study enrolled people aged roughly 18 to 89 from about two dozen US geographic areas. Participants' reported clinical history set cohort assignment. Participants in the exposed group had met a COVID-19 case in the 2 weeks before joining the study.

V usage is TRBV5-1 and J usage is TRBJ1-4; 11 bases map to TRBD1. This clonotype was obtained from a woman aged 40 to 55 who had been exposed to COVID-19. Sequenced sample: PBMCs or T cells enriched from blood (not recorded which). Written as DNA, the CDR3 is TGCGCCAGTCAGAGAGGACAGGGGGCTTCATCTAATGAAAAACTGTTTTTT. Translation: CASQRGQGASSNEKLFF.